A selection of T cell receptor beta chains follows, all from one sample in a study of blood T cell repertoires in COVID-19. Repertoires were generated with immunoSEQ multiplex PCR, while TCRdb's copy carries only in-frame clones and drops some. The sample holds about 240,000 clones, approximately 83% seen once. The sequencing input was PBMCs or T cells enriched from blood (not recorded which). Receptors originate from a woman between 40 and 55 years old with acute COVID-19. CDR3s include the opening cysteine and the closing phenylalanine or tryptophan. Fields, in order: CDR3 DNA, CDR3 protein, D gene, J gene, clone size, V gene, CDR3 length. The D gene is left open where the match is weak. For some rows the clone size is stated as once, few or many, or as a class when expanded; others skip it.

TGTGCCAGCAGCCCGTCGTTAGGGGGGGATCAGCCCCAGCATTTT	CASSPSLGGDQPQHF	.	TRBJ1-5	.	TRBV7-6	15
TGTGCCAGCAGCCAAGGCCCTGGCGGGAGTCTGTACGAGCAGTACTTC	CASSQGPGGSLYEQYF	TRBD2	TRBJ2-7	.	TRBV3-1/TRBV3-2	16
TGTGCCAGCAGCGCCTTTTTAGCGGCAAGGAGCTACGAGCAGTACTTC	CASSAFLAARSYEQYF	.	TRBJ2-7	.	TRBV11-2	16
TGTGCCAGCAGCTTAGCTCTAGCGGGAGGGATGGAGACCCAGTACTTC	CASSLALAGGMETQYF	TRBD2	TRBJ2-5	.	TRBV11-3	16
TGTGCCAGCAGTGAAGCGTTACAGACTAACTATGGCTACACCTTC	CASSEALQTNYGYTF	.	TRBJ1-2	.	TRBV2	15
TGCGCCAGCAGCTTGGGGAACAGGGAGATGAACACTGAAGCTTTCTTT	CASSLGNREMNTEAFF	.	TRBJ1-1	.	TRBV5-1	16
TGTGCCAGCAGCTTGACAGAAAGAAACACTGAAGCTTTCTTT	CASSLTERNTEAFF	.	TRBJ1-1	.	TRBV11-1	14
TGTGCCACAAAAGAGCGGGAGGGCCGGGATACGCAGTATTTT	CATKEREGRDTQYF	TRBD2	TRBJ2-3	.	TRBV6-4	14
TGTGCCAGCAGGAAACGGGCTATCACAGGGACAGGAATTTACGAGCAGTACTTC	CASRKRAITGTGIYEQYF	TRBD1	TRBJ2-7	.	TRBV27	18
TGTGCCAGCAGCTCGCCCGACAGGGAAGAGACCCAGTACTTC	CASSSPDREETQYF	TRBD1	TRBJ2-5	.	TRBV5-4	14
TGTGCCAGCAGTTTCAGTTACCGAGAGACCCAGTACTTC	CASSFSYRETQYF	.	TRBJ2-5	.	TRBV12-3/TRBV12-4	13
TGTGCCAGCAGCTTAGATCCTCCAGGGGAACCCTACAATGAGCAGTTCTTC	CASSLDPPGEPYNEQFF	.	TRBJ2-1	.	TRBV11-3	17
TGTGCCATCAGCCCGGGACAGTCAATGTACGAGCAGTACTTC	CAISPGQSMYEQYF	TRBD1	TRBJ2-7	.	TRBV10-3	14
TGTGCCAGCAGCATCCAGGGAAACACCGGGGAGCTGTTTTTT	CASSIQGNTGELFF	.	TRBJ2-2	.	TRBV5-6	14
TGTGCCAGCAGCTTAGACCCGGGACTCAGCACAGATACGCAGTATTTT	CASSLDPGLSTDTQYF	.	TRBJ2-3	.	TRBV11-3	16
TGTGCCAGTGACAGGGGTGATTCACCCCTCCACTTT	CASDRGDSPLHF	TRBD1	TRBJ1-6	.	TRBV2	12
TGTGCCAGCAGCTTCTCCAGGGGCACTGAAGCTTTCTTT	CASSFSRGTEAFF	.	TRBJ1-1	.	TRBV11-3	13
TGTGCCAGCAGTCTAACTAGCGGCGATGAGCAGTTCTTC	CASSLTSGDEQFF	TRBD2	TRBJ2-1	.	TRBV7-3	13
TGTGCCAGTAGTACAGGGATGAGCAATCAGCCCCAGCATTTT	CASSTGMSNQPQHF	.	TRBJ1-5	.	TRBV19	14
TGTGCCAGCAGTACCGGGACTAGCGGGAGGGCCCATCACTTC	CASSTGTSGRAHHF	TRBD2	TRBJ2-7	.	TRBV6-5	14
TGTGCCAGCAGCTTAGAACGTCAGAGGGATGAGCAGTTCTTC	CASSLERQRDEQFF	.	TRBJ2-1	once	TRBV11-3	14
TGTGCCAGCAGCTTAAGCGGGGGAGAGCAGTTCTTC	CASSLSGGEQFF	TRBD2	TRBJ2-1	.	TRBV11-2	12
TGTGCCAGCAGTCTGTGGGCCGGCGATAGGAAGTACTTC	CASSLWAGDRKYF	.	TRBJ2-4	.	TRBV5-4	13
TGCGCCAGCAGCCCGGAGTTTGGAGACGAAAAACTGTTTTTT	CASSPEFGDEKLFF	.	TRBJ1-4	.	TRBV5-1	14
TGTGCCAGCAGTTCAACCCCCAAGGAGTATCAGCCCCAGCATTTT	CASSSTPKEYQPQHF	.	TRBJ1-5	.	TRBV27	15
TGTGCCAGCAGCTTACTTTTGCAGGCGAGCTATGGCTACACCTTC	CASSLLLQASYGYTF	.	TRBJ1-2	.	TRBV11-2	15
TGTGCCAGCAGCCGTTACAGGGGGCCGGGTGGAAACACCATATATTTT	CASSRYRGPGGNTIYF	TRBD1	TRBJ1-3	.	TRBV5-4	16